The rows below give T cell receptor beta chains drawn from one sample of a study of PD-1 blockade in mismatch repair-deficient tumors. Profiled with immunoSEQ multiplex PCR; TCRdb holds only in-frame clones, not every one. Of 40,000 to 65,000 clones listed, over 70% are singletons. Sample: peripheral blood, taken approximately 18 weeks after starting pembrolizumab. All receptors come from an adult with mismatch repair-deficient cancer. CDR3s include the opening cysteine and the closing phenylalanine or tryptophan. Each record gives: J gene, clone size, V gene, D gene, CDR3 protein, CDR3 DNA. A D gene is named only where the DNA matches it firmly. Not all rows give a size; the values are once, few, many and, for expanded clones, a class.

TRBJ2-7,-,TRBV7-5,-,CASESRNSYEQYF,TGTGCCAGCGAAAGCAGGAATTCCTACGAGCAGTACTTC
TRBJ2-4,-,TRBV7-8,TRBD2,CASSPLAGGPSENIQYF,TGTGCCAGCAGCCCACTAGCGGGAGGGCCCTCAGAAAACATTCAGTACTTC
TRBJ2-3,-,TRBV4-1,-,CASSLGEDTQYF,TGCGCCAGCAGCCTTGGGGAAGATACGCAGTATTTT
TRBJ2-7,few,TRBV30,-,CAWSGGRAEQYF,TGTGCCTGGAGTGGTGGCAGGGCCGAGCAGTACTTC
TRBJ2-2,-,TRBV28,-,CASSIQNTGELFF,TGTGCCAGCAGTATCCAGAACACCGGGGAGCTGTTTTTT
TRBJ1-2,-,TRBV4-1,-,CASSQEGRNYGYTF,TGCGCCAGCAGCCAAGAGGGGCGGAACTATGGCTACACCTTC
TRBJ2-2,-,TRBV5-1,-,CASSSNPGDTGELFF,TGCGCCAGCAGTAGCAACCCGGGGGACACCGGGGAGCTGTTTTTT
TRBJ1-5,-,TRBV5-8,-,CASSLAVVINQPQHF,TGTGCCAGCAGCTTAGCGGTCGTTATCAATCAGCCCCAGCATTTT
TRBJ1-2,medium-sized,TRBV11-2,-,CASSSQQGRGYTF,TGTGCCAGCAGCTCGCAACAGGGACGAGGCTACACCTTC
TRBJ2-1,once,TRBV7-9,-,CASSSPAMHEQFF,TGTGCCAGCAGCAGCCCCGCTATGCATGAGCAGTTCTTC
TRBJ2-5,-,TRBV18,-,CASSKGMEETQYF,TGTGCCTCTTCGAAGGGCATGGAAGAGACCCAGTACTTC
TRBJ2-3,once,TRBV7-7,-,CASSQSGRGDTQYF,TGTGCTAGCAGCCAGAGCGGCCGGGGAGATACGCAGTATTTT
TRBJ1-2,-,TRBV11-2,-,CASSLSGGGSGYTF,TGTGCCAGCAGCCTGTCAGGCGGGGGGAGCGGCTACACCTTC